These 21 T cell receptor beta chains were sequenced from one sample in a study of shared clonotypes between healthy human individuals. Only in-frame clones appear in the TCRdb table, and some are missing; sequencing was by immunoSEQ multiplex PCR. Among some 2.1 million clones listed, around 93% were seen once. Naive CD8 cells, CD45RO-negative and positively selected for CCR7, excluded terminally differentiated effector memory CD45RA+ cells. Sequences were obtained from naive CD8+ T cells from PBMCs. The receptors stem from a man aged 18-30 years in good health. Some clones in this sample may be carry-over from other donors' samples.

The rearrangement joins TRBV11-2 to TRBJ2-6, with TRBD2 matching over 8 bases. CDR3 length equals 17 residues. V shed 8 bases, J shed 2 bases, and the junction held 11 bases outside the gene matches. Germline V lookup: CDR1 SGHAT, CDR2 FQNNGV. CDR3 protein: CASEAGGSWAGANVLTF. As DNA, the CDR3 is TGTGCCAGCGAGGCGGGGGGCTCCTGGGCTGGGGCCAACGTCCTGACTTTC.

In this sample, this clone turned up once. This rearrangement joins TRBV19 to TRBJ2-1; unclear D gene. Trimming stripped 6 bases from V and 8 bases from J, with 17 bases between. Germline V gene data show CDR1 as LNHDA and CDR2 as SQIVND (reference sequence). The CDR3 runs 14 residues. The CDR3 loop is CASRIVDAADEQFF. The CDR3 region has the DNA TGTGCCAGTAGAATCGTTGACGCGGCGGATGAGCAGTTCTTC.

The chain has TRBV7-8 and TRBJ2-7, with a possible D match to TRBD2 (6 bases). CDR3 size: 16 residues. V lost 5 bases, J lost 0 bases, and 17 bases lay in between. CDR1 and CDR2 (germline): SGHVS, FQNEAQ. In DNA, the CDR3 is TGTGCCAGCAGCCTTTTGGGGGAGGCCTCCTCCTACGAGCAGTACTTC. Its protein product is CASSLLGEASSYEQYF.

The V and J genes are TRBV10-3 and TRBJ1-5; TRBD1 matches at 7 bases. The ends lost 6 bases at V and 5 bases at J; junction bases unmatched: 7. Germline V CDR1 and CDR2: ENHRY, SYGVKD. The CDR3 contains 14 residues. This chain's CDR3 is CAISVQGPDQPQHF. In nucleotides, the CDR3 is TGTGCCATCAGCGTACAGGGGCCAGATCAGCCCCAGCATTTT.

The rearrangement uses TRBV27 and TRBJ2-7; D not resolved. Per germline, CDR1 MNHEY and CDR2 SMNVEV (reference sequence). Trimming left V 6 bases short and J 6 bases short, with 18 bases between. This CDR3 has 14 amino acids. CDR3 bases: TGTGCCAGCAGCCCCTTGGGGTCACCGGTCGAGCAGTACTTC. It codes for CASSPLGSPVEQYF.

J is TRBJ2-7 and V is TRBV7-9; 8 nucleotides match TRBD1. Germline V CDR1 and CDR2: SEHNR, FQNEAQ (reference sequence). The CDR3 extends over 15 amino acids. V lost 8 bases and J lost 2; bases outside the gene matches: 11. CDR3 sequence (DNA): TGTGCCAGCTCTGACACAGGGGGAAACCCCTACGAGCAGTACTTC. Encoded protein: CASSDTGGNPYEQYF.

V and J are TRBV15 and TRBJ2-7, with TRBD2 matching over 13 bases. The germline CDR1 and CDR2 sequences are LNHNV and YYDKDF (reference sequence). The V segment lost 0 bases and the J segment 3 bases; nucleotides outside the gene matches: 2. CDR3 length: 16 amino acids. The CDR3 loop reads CATSRDRTSGSYEQYF. CDR3 bases: TGTGCCACCAGCAGAGATCGGACTAGCGGGAGCTACGAGCAGTACTTC.

This chain connects TRBV7-6 to TRBJ2-4, with D possibly matching TRBD2 (5 bases). The CDR3 sequence is 17 residues long. Trimming left V 2 bases short and J 1 base short, with 15 bases between. In germline, CDR1 is SGHVS, CDR2 FNYEAQ. The CDR3 DNA follows: TGTGCCAGCAGCTTATTTTCGGTCGGGGTGGCCAAAAACATTCAGTACTTC. Protein product: CASSLFSVGVAKNIQYF.

The gene calls are TRBV27 and TRBJ1-1; the match to TRBD1 covers 8 bases. The V gene end was trimmed by 3 bases and the J gene end by 3 bases; junction bases not matched to a gene: 3. The CDR3 sequence is 14 residues long. CDR1 MNHEY and CDR2 SMNVEV come from the germline V gene (reference sequence). The CDR3 loop reads CASSFQGAYTEAFF. The CDR3 nucleotides read TGTGCCAGCAGTTTCCAGGGGGCATACACTGAAGCTTTCTTT.

As concerns this clone: This specimen includes other DNA sequences encoding the same CDR3. The genes are TRBV5-1 and TRBJ1-1; the D is unclear. CDR1 SGHRS and CDR2 YFSETQ come from the germline V gene. V was cut by 1 base and J by 5 bases, with 6 bases left in between. This CDR3 region has 12 residues. CDR3 bases: TGCGCCAGCAGCTTGTATGGGACTGAAGCTTTCTTT. Translated: CASSLYGTEAFF.

V and J are TRBV5-1 and TRBJ2-5, with 10 positions matching TRBD1. Germline assignment: CDR1 SGHRS and CDR2 YFSETQ. V lost 3 bases, J lost 4 bases, and 9 bases stayed unmatched. The CDR3 has 16 amino acids. DNA of the CDR3: TGCGCCAGCAGCTGGCCCGAGACAGGGGGCGGAGAGACCCAGTACTTC. Translated, it gives CASSWPETGGGETQYF.

The chain recombines TRBV6-1 with TRBJ1-1; D is possibly TRBD1 (5 bases). The CDR3 runs to 12 residues. Trimming pared 6 bases from V and 7 bases from J, leaving 12 bases between. Germline-derived CDR1 and CDR2 are MNHNS and SASEGT. The CDR3 nucleotides are TGTGCCAGCAGCGACGACAGCGTTGAAGCTTTCTTT. Protein sequence: CASSDDSVEAFF.

This rearrangement joins TRBV27 to TRBJ2-5; 10 positions agree with TRBD1. This CDR3 is built from 14 residues. Germline V lookup: CDR1 MNHEY, CDR2 SMNVEV (reference sequence). V lost 10 bases, J lost 7 bases, and 12 bases stayed unmatched. The CDR3 sequence: CATRTTGGKVTQYF. As DNA, the CDR3 is TGTGCCACAAGGACGACAGGGGGCAAGGTGACCCAGTACTTC.

V gene TRBV28 combines with J gene TRBJ1-5; D unresolved. The CDR3 has 15 residues. Per the germline V gene, CDR1 is MDHEN and CDR2 is SYDVKM. Trimming left V 4 bases short and J 5 bases short, with 15 bases between. DNA for the CDR3: TGTGCCAGCAGTTCAATCTTGGGTACTTATCAGCCCCAGCATTTT. Translating it yields CASSSILGTYQPQHF.

CDR3 protein: CASAGNRNQPQHF. CDR3 sequence (DNA): TGTGCCAGCGCCGGGAATCGGAATCAGCCCCAGCATTTT. The genes are TRBV19 and TRBJ1-5; D is ambiguous. Germline CDR1 is LNHDA and CDR2 is SQIVND (reference sequence). The CDR3 length is 13 residues. V lost 9 bases to trimming and J lost 4 bases, with 13 bases between them.

V is TRBV11-2 and J is TRBJ2-7; D gene ambiguous. CDR1 and CDR2 from the germline V gene are SGHAT and FQNNGV. This CDR3 has 13 residues. Trimming stripped 3 bases from V and 3 bases from J, with 9 bases between. CDR3 sequence: CASSFSRFYEQYF. The CDR3 DNA is TGTGCCAGCAGCTTTAGTAGGTTCTACGAGCAGTACTTC.

V gene TRBV19 combines with J gene TRBJ2-7; possible D gene TRBD2, 5 bases. The V gene's germline CDR1 is LNHDA and CDR2 SQIVND (reference sequence). The CDR3 has 15 residues. V lost 1 base and J lost 0, with 10 bases in between. CDR3 loop: CASSIGEWSSYEQYF. The CDR3 nucleotides are TGTGCCAGTAGTATAGGGGAGTGGAGCTCCTACGAGCAGTACTTC. The full variable domain, completed using reference TRBV19 and TRBJ2-7, is DGGITQSPKYLFRKEGQNVTLSCEQNLNHDAMYWYRQDPGQGLRLIYYSQIVNDFQKGDIAEGYSVSREKKESFPLTVTSAQKNPTAFYLCASSIGEWSSYEQYFGPGTRLTVT.

The sample holds one count of this clone. CDR3 protein: CAWSVGIASNSPLHF. CDR3 DNA: TGTGCCTGGAGTGTTGGGATAGCGAGTAATTCACCCCTCCACTTT. The V and J genes are TRBV30 and TRBJ1-6; D gene ambiguous. Germline loops: CDR1 GTSNPN, CDR2 SVGIG (reference sequence). V was trimmed by 0 bases and J by 6 bases, leaving 12 bases between them. The CDR3 is made up of 15 amino acids.

The chain has TRBV4-3 and TRBJ2-1; D is tentatively TRBD1 or TRBD2 (5 bases each). The V gene's germline CDR1 is LGHNA and CDR2 YSLEER. V was pared by 1 base and J by 4 bases, with 11 bases between. This CDR3 has 15 residues. In DNA, the CDR3 is TGCGCCAGCAGCCAAGGTGGGGGTCCATACAATGAGCAGTTCTTC. It codes for CASSQGGGPYNEQFF.

The chain is built from TRBV7-3 and TRBJ2-2; 7 bases agree with TRBD1. The CDR3 covers 14 residues. J gave up 1 base and V 4 bases, and 0 bases lay outside the gene matches. Looked up from germline, CDR1 is SGHTA and CDR2 is FQGTGA. CDR3 sequence (DNA): TGTGCCAGCAGCTACAGGGGGAACACCGGGGAGCTGTTTTTT. It is translated as CASSYRGNTGELFF.

V is TRBV9 and J is TRBJ2-1; 15 positions agree with TRBD2. CDR1 SGDLS and CDR2 YYNGEE come from the germline V gene. This CDR3 spans 17 amino acids. With 4 bases clipped from V and 2 bases from J, the junction kept 4 bases outside the gene matches. CDR3 in amino acids: CASSLGTSGRTYNEQFF. DNA of the CDR3: TGTGCCAGCAGCCTTGGGACTAGCGGGAGGACCTACAATGAGCAGTTCTTC.